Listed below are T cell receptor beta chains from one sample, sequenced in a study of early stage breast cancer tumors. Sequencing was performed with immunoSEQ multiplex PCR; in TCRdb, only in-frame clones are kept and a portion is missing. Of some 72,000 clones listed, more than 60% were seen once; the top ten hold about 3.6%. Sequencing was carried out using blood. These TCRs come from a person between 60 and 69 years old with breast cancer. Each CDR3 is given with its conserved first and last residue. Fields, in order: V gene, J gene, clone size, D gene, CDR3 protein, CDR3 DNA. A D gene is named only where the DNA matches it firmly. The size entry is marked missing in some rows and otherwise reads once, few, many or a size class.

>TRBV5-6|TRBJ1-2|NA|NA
CASSLEGYRGEAVGYTF
TGTGCCAGCAGCTTGGAAGGATACAGAGGGGAGGCAGTTGGCTACACCTTC
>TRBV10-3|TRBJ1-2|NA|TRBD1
CAISEFRTGEDGYTF
TGTGCCATCAGTGAGTTCAGGACAGGGGAAGATGGCTACACCTTC
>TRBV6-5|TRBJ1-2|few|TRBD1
CATLGTGWGYTF
TGTGCCACCCTAGGGACAGGGTGGGGCTACACCTTC
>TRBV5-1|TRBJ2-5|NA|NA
CASSLGQQETQYF
TGCGCCAGCAGCTTGGGACAACAAGAGACCCAGTACTTC
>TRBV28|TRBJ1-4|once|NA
CASSPGDILGEKLFF
TGTGCCAGCAGCCCGGGGGATATTTTGGGTGAAAAACTGTTTTTT
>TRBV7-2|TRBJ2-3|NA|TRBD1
CASSPVPGQGSGDTQYF
TGTGCCAGCAGCCCCGTCCCGGGACAGGGAAGTGGGGATACGCAGTATTTT
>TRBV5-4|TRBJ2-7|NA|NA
CASSLRGEQYF
TGTGCCAGCAGCCTTCGGGGGGAGCAGTACTTC
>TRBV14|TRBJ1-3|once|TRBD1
CASSHRTGTGNTIYF
TGTGCCAGCAGCCACAGGACAGGGACTGGAAACACCATATATTTT
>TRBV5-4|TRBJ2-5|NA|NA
CASSSDQIGGETQYF
TGTGCCAGCAGCTCTGACCAGATTGGGGGAGAGACCCAGTACTTC
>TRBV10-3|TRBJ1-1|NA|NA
CAISATGSTEAFF
TGTGCCATCAGTGCGACCGGGAGCACTGAAGCTTTCTTT
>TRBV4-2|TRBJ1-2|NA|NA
CASSQDDGRGYTF
TGTGCCAGCAGCCAAGATGATGGCAGAGGCTACACCTTC
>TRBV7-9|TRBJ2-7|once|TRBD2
CASSATSGSSYEQYF
TGTGCCAGCAGCGCGACTAGCGGAAGTTCCTACGAGCAGTACTTC
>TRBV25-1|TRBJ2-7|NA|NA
CASSDRQRQYEQYF
TGTGCCAGCAGTGACAGACAGAGGCAGTACGAGCAGTACTTC
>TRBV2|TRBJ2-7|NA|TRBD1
CASRASGRGTYEQYF
TGTGCCAGCAGAGCCTCGGGCAGGGGGACCTACGAGCAGTACTTC
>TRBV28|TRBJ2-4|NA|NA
CASSGGLAKNIQYF
TGTGCCAGCAGTGGGGGACTAGCCAAAAACATTCAGTACTTC
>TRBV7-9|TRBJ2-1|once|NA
CASTSGNNEQFF
TGTGCCAGCACCTCTGGGAACAATGAGCAGTTCTTC
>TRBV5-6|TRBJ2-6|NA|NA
CASSLGAGANVLTF
TGTGCCAGCAGCTTGGGCGCTGGGGCCAACGTCCTGACTTTC
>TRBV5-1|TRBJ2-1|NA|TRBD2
CASSSGTSGLYNEQFF
TGCGCCAGCAGCTCCGGGACTAGCGGGCTTTACAATGAGCAGTTCTTC
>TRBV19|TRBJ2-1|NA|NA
CASSSPGQDNEQFF
TGTGCCAGTAGTTCACCGGGACAAGACAATGAGCAGTTCTTC
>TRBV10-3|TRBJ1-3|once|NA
CAINSRGNTIYF
TGTGCCATCAACTCCCGGGGAAACACCATATATTTT